This TCR beta chain stems from a study of sequential checkpoint blockade in melanoma (dated by TCRdb to about 2019). For the study in its entirety: In a 1:1 randomization, patients received either first-line nivolumab then ipilimumab (arm A) or ipilimumab then nivolumab (arm B). Matched tumor biopsies were taken from roughly 22 patients before treatment and at week 13, after single-agent nivolumab (arm A) or ipilimumab (arm B). Maintenance nivolumab came after each of the two trial sequences. The same lesion was the source of roughly 80% of the matched pre- and post-treatment tumor biopsy pairs. DNA from roughly 91 pretreatment melanoma tumor samples underwent TCRbeta immunosequencing. Overall results and qualifications from the work: Tumor T-cell fraction and clonality were found to correlate with PD-L1 staining and CD8+ T-cell counts but not with mutational load. Small sample sizes and reduced statistical power limited the within-arm analyses of tumor T-cell fraction. Patients with increases in tumor T-cell fraction and clonality by week 13 were approximately 30 times more likely to achieve clinical benefit. Among patients in arm A, the nivolumab-first arm, pretreatment tumor TIL clonality was associated with response (P = .04). The response-prediction model combining TCR metrics and mutation burden needs validation in larger, independent patient cohorts.

The sample holds a few counts of this clone. It has no known antigen specificity. The input lacks base qualities; no much larger clone sits a single base away. Sample treatment or condition, as interpreted from the label and publication: randomized to nivolumab then ipilimumab (arm A) or the reverse (arm B). Prior DNA-damaging chemotherapy had not been received by any trial patient. Samples came from patients with melanoma in CheckMate 064, a randomized, open-label phase II trial of sequential checkpoint blockade. Genomic DNA from formalin-fixed paraffin-embedded (FFPE) tissue samples was used for tumor TCR sequencing. CDR1 and CDR2 are drawn from the germline V gene: SGDLS, YYNGEE. From the cysteine up to the phenylalanine, the CDR3 has a length of 14 residues. Of the read, only the CDR3 DNA is kept; its 42 bases are in frame from base 1. Trimming costs V 3 bases and J 4 bases, and their ends lie 14 bases apart.

TCRbeta CDR3 regions were immunosequenced from genomic DNA with the immunoSEQ Assay. Before high-throughput sequencing, genomic DNA was amplified using bias-controlled multiplex PCR. Under the source paper's analysis protocol: To quantify the absolute abundance of each unique TCRbeta CDR3 region, the sequences were collapsed and filtered. Clonality, defined as 1 minus Pielou's evenness, was calculated using productive rearrangements only. To compute tumor T-cell fraction, TCRbeta template counts were normalized to usable DNA, with usable DNA estimated from several housekeeping genes. A previously published method was used to identify clones with significantly greater frequencies in on-treatment samples than in baseline samples. TCRdb holds this immuneACCESS table with in-frame rearrangements only. Some clones are missing; in checked studies, unresolved V genes explain under half, and the rest has no known cause. Clone size and V and J calls were adopted from that table, with D and trimming inferred from the DNA. The sample yields about 37,000 clones; around 32% were counted once. The ten most abundant clones make up 1.6% of the sample.

The clonotype comes from a human donor with melanoma. The starting material was tumor tissue (inferred from file names), obtained from a patient given nivolumab and ipilimumab in sequence. The receptor chain draws on TRBV9 and TRBJ2-7; TRBD1 is possibly the D segment (6 matching bases). The CDR3 reads CASSGGQGSYEQYF. In nucleotide form, the sequence is TGTGCCAGCAGCGGGGGACAAGGATCATACGAGCAGTACTTC.